These 22 T cell receptor beta chains came from one sample sequenced in a study of shared clonotypes between healthy human individuals. Only in-frame clones appear in the TCRdb table, and some are missing; sequencing was by immunoSEQ multiplex PCR. The data contain 1.5 million to 1.9 million clones, approximately 98% of them singletons. Source material: naive CD4+ T cells sorted from blood. Specified subset: CD45RA+ positively selected. Every receptor here comes from a man aged 25-45 years in good health.

The chain has TRBV19 and TRBJ1-2; no firm D call. This CDR3 is built from 13 residues. Trimming cost V 7 bases and J 3 bases, with 12 bases left between them. Germline V gene lookup returns CDR1 LNHDA and CDR2 SQIVND (reference sequence). The DNA of the CDR3 is TGTGCCAGTACAAGACGAGAGGACTATGGCTACACCTTC. It yields the protein CASTRREDYGYTF.

V usage is TRBV6-5 and J usage is TRBJ2-5; 8 positions match TRBD1. V lost 6 bases to trimming and J lost 1 base; unmatched junction nucleotides: 7. This CDR3 comprises 15 residues. Germline CDR1 MNHEY, CDR2 SVGAGI. CDR3 sequence: CASRSLQGGQETQYF. CDR3 DNA: TGTGCCAGCAGATCACTACAGGGGGGCCAAGAGACCCAGTACTTC.

The rearrangement links TRBV5-5 to TRBJ1-1, with unresolved D. Trimming pared 5 bases from V and 0 bases from J, leaving 8 bases between. The germline CDR1 and CDR2 sequences are SGHKS and YYEKEE (reference sequence). The length of the CDR3 is 13 residues. The CDR3 spells CASRFEVNTEAFF. In DNA form, the CDR3 reads TGTGCCAGCAGATTTGAGGTGAACACTGAAGCTTTCTTT.

The V gene is TRBV2, the J gene TRBJ2-1, with 9 nucleotides matching TRBD2. J was trimmed by 7 bases and V by 7 bases; bases with no gene match: 5. Germline V gene sequence: CDR1 SNHLY, CDR2 FYNNEI. The CDR3 loop spans 13 amino acids. The CDR3 reads CASIWTSVNEQFF. The CDR3 region has the DNA TGTGCCAGCATTTGGACTAGCGTGAATGAGCAGTTCTTC.

The chain has TRBV5-4 and TRBJ1-2; D may be TRBD1 (5 bases). CDR1 SGHNT and CDR2 YYREEE come from the germline V gene (reference sequence). V was shortened by 4 bases and J by 8 bases, with 12 bases between the two germline ends. The length of the CDR3 is 12 residues. As DNA, the CDR3 is TGTGCCAGCAGCGCCGGGGGAGGAGGCTACACCTTC. Its protein product is CASSAGGGGYTF.

Turning to this clone: A clone one base away is much larger, so this may be a read error. The sample carries other DNA sequences with the same CDR3. The chain is built from TRBV5-1 and TRBJ2-3; no clear D gene. Germline V gene sequence: CDR1 SGHRS, CDR2 YFSETQ. The ends were cut back, 2 bases at V and 5 bases at J, with 3 bases in the middle. CDR3 length: 11 residues. The CDR3 is CASSLEDTQYF. The CDR3 DNA is TGCGCCAGCAGCTTAGAAGATACGCAGTATTTT.

The chain carries TRBV11-2 and TRBJ2-1; D unresolved. The CDR3 is 15 residues long. The germline V gene encodes CDR1 SGHAT and CDR2 FQNNGV. Trimming pared 2 bases from V and 0 bases from J, leaving 8 bases between. The DNA of the CDR3 is TGTGCCAGCAGCTTACAAGGGCCCTCCTACAATGAGCAGTTCTTC. Its translation is CASSLQGPSYNEQFF.

V gene TRBV9 combines with J gene TRBJ2-5; D is undetermined. This CDR3 has 13 residues. Trimming stripped 2 bases from V and 2 bases from J, with 7 bases between. The germline V gene encodes CDR1 SGDLS and CDR2 YYNGEE. In nucleotides, the CDR3 is TGTGCCAGCAGCGTCTCCAGACAAGAGACCCAGTACTTC. This encodes CASSVSRQETQYF.

The chain combines TRBV9 with TRBJ2-1; 10 nucleotides align to TRBD2. The CDR3 consists of 18 residues. Per the germline V gene, CDR1 is SGDLS and CDR2 is YYNGEE. V lost 5 bases to trimming and J lost 2 bases; unmatched junction nucleotides: 13. DNA for the CDR3: TGTGCCAGCAGTTCACCGGGACTAGCGCAACTCACCTACAATGAGCAGTTCTTC. Amino acids: CASSSPGLAQLTYNEQFF.

The chain has TRBV6-5 and TRBJ2-5; either TRBD1 or TRBD2 may supply D (6 bases each). Germline assignment: CDR1 MNHEY and CDR2 SVGAGI. V was trimmed by 5 bases and J by 5 bases, leaving 18 bases between them. CDR3 length: 15 amino acids. The CDR3 DNA follows: TGTGCCAGCAGTCATCGGGGGCGGACGTTGGAGACCCAGTACTTC. It encodes CASSHRGRTLETQYF.

The chain has TRBV18 and TRBJ1-2; 11 positions match TRBD1. CDR3 size: 17 residues. Germline lookup yields CDR1 KGHSH and CDR2 LQKENI. Losses at the gene ends were 3 bases for V and 0 bases for J; bases not matched to a gene: 6. The CDR3 DNA is TGTGCCAGCTCACCCAAAGGACAGGGGGCGGCTAACTATGGCTACACCTTC. This sequence encodes CASSPKGQGAANYGYTF.

The chain recombines TRBV6-1 with TRBJ1-1, with D possibly TRBD1 on 6 matching bases. V was clipped by 6 bases and J by 4 bases, with 15 bases between them. Germline loops: CDR1 MNHNS, CDR2 SASEGT. The length of the CDR3 is 14 residues. The CDR3 sequence is CASRGDTYRTEAFF. The CDR3 region has the DNA TGTGCCAGCAGGGGGGACACCTATCGCACTGAAGCTTTCTTT.

The chain recombines TRBV10-3 with TRBJ2-2; 8 bases are shared with TRBD1. V shed 8 bases, J shed 0 bases, and the junction held 8 bases outside the gene matches. The CDR3 has 16 residues. Germline V gene lookup returns CDR1 ENHRY and CDR2 SYGVKD. The CDR3 sequence is CAIAAGGSSNTGELFF. The CDR3 bases are TGTGCCATCGCGGCAGGGGGCAGCTCGAACACCGGGGAGCTGTTTTTT.

The chain employs TRBV14 and TRBJ2-1, with D maybe TRBD1 (5 bases). V lost 4 bases and J lost 5, with 21 bases in between. CDR3 length equals 17 residues. The germline V gene has CDR1 SGHDN and CDR2 FVKESK. The CDR3 DNA sequence: TGTGCCAGCAGCCCTTCCCGAGGAGCAATGACAGACAATGAGCAGTTCTTC. It specifies CASSPSRGAMTDNEQFF.

The gene calls are TRBV2 and TRBJ2-1; D is perhaps TRBD1 (8 bases). CDR3 length equals 15 residues. Germline assignment: CDR1 SNHLY and CDR2 FYNNEI. Deletions cut 8 bases from V and 2 bases from J, with 16 bases between. The CDR3 reads CASLTGAGAYNEQFF. CDR3 in DNA: TGTGCCAGCTTGACAGGGGCGGGAGCCTACAATGAGCAGTTCTTC. Complete variable domain (other parts from reference TRBV2 and TRBJ2-1): EPEVTQTPSHQVTQMGQEVILRCVPISNHLYFYWYRQILGQKVEFLVSFYNNEISEKSEIFDDQFSVERPDGSNFTLKIRSTKLEDSAMYFCASLTGAGAYNEQFFGPGTRLTVL.

This clone appeared once. This sequence joins TRBV11-2 and TRBJ2-2, with TRBD2 matching over 13 bases. This CDR3 is 15 amino acids long. With 5 bases clipped from V and 6 bases from J, the junction kept 3 bases outside the gene matches. From germline, CDR1 is SGHAT and CDR2 FQNNGV. CDR3 coding DNA: TGTGCCAGCAGCCCGGGACTAGCGGGACCCGGGGAGCTGTTTTTT. Protein sequence: CASSPGLAGPGELFF.

This chain connects TRBV12-5 to TRBJ1-1; TRBD1 agrees at 8 bases. Trimming at V came to 3 bases and at J to 0 bases, leaving 9 bases not matched to a gene. This CDR3 region has 17 residues. Germline CDR1 LGHNT, CDR2 FRNRAP. The CDR3 region has the DNA TGTGCTAGTGGTTTCACGACAGGGGCCATCCTGAACACTGAAGCTTTCTTT. Its protein product is CASGFTTGAILNTEAFF.

The chain uses TRBV2 and TRBJ2-1; 11 bases line up with TRBD2. The CDR3 sequence is 16 residues long. After removal of 6 bases from V and 7 bases from J, the junction contained 11 bases not matched to a gene. CDR1 and CDR2 (germline): SNHLY, FYNNEI. The CDR3 DNA follows: TGTGCCAGCAGGTTCGGACTAGCGGGTCGTGAGAATGAGCAGTTCTTC. It encodes CASRFGLAGRENEQFF.

This clone was counted a single time. The V call is TRBV7-6, the J call TRBJ2-7; no clear D. With 5 bases removed from V and 4 bases from J, the gap between germline ends came to 15 bases. CDR1 is SGHVS, CDR2 FNYEAQ, per germline. The CDR3 spans 14 residues. The CDR3 reads CASSQGRMIYEQYF. The CDR3 region has the DNA TGTGCCAGCAGCCAAGGACGGATGATTTACGAGCAGTACTTC.

The chain carries TRBV11-2 and TRBJ2-3, with no clear D. CDR1 is SGHAT, CDR2 FQNNGV, per germline. V dropped 7 bases and J dropped 2 bases, with 7 bases sitting between them. The CDR3 has 12 residues. The CDR3 protein is CASNLPTDTQYF. In DNA form, the CDR3 reads TGTGCCAGCAATTTACCCACAGATACGCAGTATTTT.

The rearrangement uses TRBV18 and TRBJ2-2; TRBD1 aligns across 9 bases. The J segment lost 6 bases and the V segment lost 4 bases, leaving 9 bases of the junction unmatched. Germline V gives CDR1 KGHSH, CDR2 LQKENI. The CDR3 contains 16 residues. Here the CDR3 reads CASSRSGTGYAGELFF. The CDR3 nucleotides are TGTGCCAGCTCACGTTCTGGGACAGGGTATGCCGGGGAGCTGTTTTTT.

CDR3 loop: CASKESGAVLAELFF. CDR3 coding DNA: TGCGCCAGCAAAGAGTCGGGGGCCGTGTTGGCGGAGCTGTTTTTT. The genes are TRBV5-1 and TRBJ2-2; tentatively, D is TRBD1 or TRBD2 (6 bases each). Per the germline V gene, CDR1 is SGHRS and CDR2 is YFSETQ. V was shortened by 6 bases and J by 10 bases, with 22 bases between the two germline ends. The CDR3 spans 15 residues.